These 21 T cell receptor beta chains originate from one sample sequenced in a study of blood T cell repertoires in COVID-19. The method was immunoSEQ multiplex PCR; TCRdb's version includes in-frame clones alone and lacks a portion of them. The repertoire holds some 240,000 clones, around 83% seen once, with about 5.6% in the top ten. Sequences were obtained from peripheral blood. The receptor source for this set is a woman in her 70s with COVID-19, enrolled during active disease.

J is TRBJ1-1 and V is TRBV3-1 (or the pseudogene TRBV3-2), with D uncertain. V was clipped by 4 bases and J by 10 bases, with 22 bases between them. The CDR3 runs to 15 residues. Germline V gene data show CDR1 as LGHDT and CDR2 as YNNKEL (reference sequence). The CDR3 region is CASSPPGRGGLVAFF. DNA for the CDR3: TGTGCCAGCAGCCCTCCGGGGAGAGGTGGCTTGGTAGCTTTCTTT.

This sequence joins TRBV7-9 and TRBJ1-5; 9 bases are shared with TRBD1. V lost 6 bases and J lost 4; bases outside the gene matches: 10. The CDR3 has 16 residues. Germline CDR1 is SEHNR and CDR2 is FQNEAQ (reference sequence). DNA for the CDR3: TGTGCCAGCAGTCGAGATGTGGGACAGGGAAATCAGCCCCAGCATTTT. It is translated as CASSRDVGQGNQPQHF.

V gene TRBV5-1 combines with J gene TRBJ2-6, with a possible D match to TRBD2 (6 bases). V gave up 1 base and J gave up 4 bases, with 15 bases separating them. CDR1 and CDR2 (germline): SGHRS, YFSETQ. The CDR3 loop spans 17 amino acids. This CDR3 is CASSLRSGGLGANVLTF. CDR3 coding DNA: TGCGCCAGCAGCTTGAGGAGCGGAGGGTTGGGGGCCAACGTCCTGACTTTC. The variable domain in full, with the rest retrieved from reference TRBV5-1 and TRBJ2-6, is KAGVTQTPRYLIKTRGQQVTLSCSPISGHRSVSWYQQTPGQGLQFLFEYFSETQRNKGNFPGRFSGRQFSNSRSEMNVSTLELGDSALYLCASSLRSGGLGANVLTFGAGSRLTVL.

This chain connects TRBV7-8 to TRBJ1-6; possible D gene TRBD1, 6 bases. The germline gives CDR1 SGHVS, CDR2 FQNEAQ. The CDR3 has 12 amino acids. The V gene lost 3 bases and the J gene lost 17 bases, with 14 bases spanning the gap. This chain's CDR3 is CASSFPGGRVHF. In DNA, the CDR3 is TGTGCCAGCAGCTTTCCGGGGGGGCGCGTCCACTTT.

This rearrangement joins TRBV19 to TRBJ1-4; a possible D gene is TRBD1 (5 bases). Deletions cut 5 bases from V and 6 bases from J, with 13 bases between. Per germline, CDR1 LNHDA and CDR2 SQIVND (reference sequence). There are 14 residues in the CDR3. CDR3 protein: CASSRWGADEKLFF. The DNA of the CDR3 is TGTGCCAGTAGTCGCTGGGGCGCCGATGAAAAACTGTTTTTT.

This rearrangement joins TRBV11-2 to TRBJ1-2; 7 positions match TRBD1. The junction had 10 bases not matched to a gene; V was cut back by 2 bases and J by 7 bases. Germline CDR1 and CDR2: SGHAT and FQNNGV. The CDR3 extends over 15 amino acids. CDR3 residues: CASSLRQGIIVGYTF. Written as DNA, the CDR3 is TGTGCCAGCAGCTTAAGACAGGGTATAATAGTTGGCTACACCTTC.

The chain links TRBV19 to TRBJ1-6, with D maybe TRBD1 (5 bases). CDR3 length: 14 amino acids. Between the trimmed V and J ends, which lost 3 bases and 7 bases, there was a span of 10 bases. The germline V gene has CDR1 LNHDA and CDR2 SQIVND (reference sequence). CDR3: CASSIPDINSPLHF. In DNA, the CDR3 is TGTGCCAGTAGTATCCCGGACATAAATTCACCCCTCCACTTT.

This chain links TRBV28 with TRBJ2-7; 8 nucleotides match TRBD1. This CDR3 region has 14 residues. From germline, CDR1 is MDHEN and CDR2 SYDVKM. V lost 5 bases to trimming and J lost 0 bases; unmatched junction nucleotides: 3. The DNA of the CDR3 is TGTGCCAGCAGTCCAGGGGGCCCCTCCTACGAGCAGTACTTC. As protein: CASSPGGPSYEQYF.

This clone has a single count. The chain uses TRBV9 and TRBJ2-3; D possibly corresponds to TRBD1 (6 bases). Trimming took 6 bases from V and 0 from J, leaving 14 bases between them. CDR3 length equals 15 residues. Germline V gene data show CDR1 as SGDLS and CDR2 as YYNGEE. This CDR3 reads CASTFGGQSTDTQYF. As DNA, the CDR3 is TGTGCCAGCACCTTTGGGGGCCAAAGCACAGATACGCAGTATTTT.

The chain employs TRBV5-1 and TRBJ2-7; the D gene is possibly TRBD2 (6 bases). Germline values: CDR1 SGHRS, CDR2 YFSETQ. V dropped 0 bases and J dropped 4 bases, with 11 bases sitting between them. This CDR3 is 14 amino acids long. CDR3 DNA: TGCGCCAGCAGCTTGGAGGGAGGAGGGTACGAGCAGTACTTC. Protein sequence: CASSLEGGGYEQYF.

The rearrangement uses TRBV5-1 and TRBJ2-3, with 8 bases that match TRBD2. The J segment lost 6 bases and the V segment lost 4 bases, leaving 7 bases of the junction unmatched. The CDR3 spans 14 residues. From germline, CDR1 is SGHRS and CDR2 YFSETQ. Here the CDR3 DNA reads TGCGCCAGCAGCGTTACTAGCGGAGTCGATACGCAGTATTTT. Protein: CASSVTSGVDTQYF.

The chain links TRBV11-2 to TRBJ2-7; 14 nucleotides match TRBD2. The CDR3 totals 17 residues. J lost 1 base, V lost 3 bases, and 5 bases had no gene match. Germline V gives CDR1 SGHAT, CDR2 FQNNGV. The CDR3 loop is CASSLRLAGGGSYEQYF. The DNA of the CDR3 is TGTGCCAGCAGCTTGAGACTAGCGGGAGGGGGATCCTACGAGCAGTACTTC.

This chain links TRBV5-1 with TRBJ1-6, with TRBD1 matching 9 bases. There are 17 residues in the CDR3. Germline CDR1 is SGHRS and CDR2 is YFSETQ. The V gene end was trimmed by 4 bases and the J gene end by 5 bases; junction bases not matched to a gene: 10. The chain's CDR3 is CASSQINRGLDNSPLHF. DNA of the CDR3: TGCGCCAGCAGCCAGATTAACAGGGGGCTTGATAATTCACCCCTCCACTTT.

The chain uses TRBV10-1 and TRBJ2-1; D uncertain. This CDR3 has 14 amino acids. Trimming stripped 10 bases from V and 3 bases from J, with 16 bases between. CDR1 is WNHNN, CDR2 SYGVQD, per germline (reference sequence). The CDR3 DNA sequence: TGCGCCACCCACAGTACAGATTGCTACAATGAGCAGTTCTTC. Translated: CATHSTDCYNEQFF.

This clone showed up just once. V usage is TRBV18 and J usage is TRBJ1-3; D gene uncertain. The germline V gene encodes CDR1 KGHSH and CDR2 LQKENI. The V and J ends lost 2 bases and 6 bases respectively, with 11 bases between them. The CDR3 is 14 residues long. The CDR3 region is CASSPGSPENTIYF. DNA of the CDR3: TGTGCCAGCTCACCAGGGAGTCCTGAAAACACCATATATTTT.

The chain uses TRBV6-5 and TRBJ2-3; D gene uncertain. CDR1 is MNHEY, CDR2 SVGAGI, per germline. The CDR3 has 15 amino acids. V lost 0 bases, J lost 0 bases, and 7 bases lay in between. CDR3 amino acids: CASSYSTTSTDTQYF. The CDR3 DNA sequence: TGTGCCAGCAGTTACTCGACGACTAGCACAGATACGCAGTATTTT.

This clone has more than one count but fewer than ten. This chain connects TRBV7-9 to TRBJ1-1; 8 positions agree with TRBD1. The CDR3 loop spans 16 amino acids. V trimming: 3 bases; J trimming: 3 bases; junction bases outside the gene matches: 9. Germline-derived CDR1 and CDR2 are SEHNR and FQNEAQ (reference sequence). The CDR3 loop is CASSFRQGPLDTEAFF. DNA for the CDR3: TGTGCCAGCAGCTTTCGACAGGGGCCCTTAGACACTGAAGCTTTCTTT.

This clone has ten or more counts. The chain has TRBV19 and TRBJ1-2; D possibly corresponds to TRBD1 (6 bases). This CDR3 has 13 residues. Germline CDR1 LNHDA, CDR2 SQIVND (reference sequence). Trimming took off 5 bases at V and 7 bases at J, with 14 bases between the two ends. In nucleotides, the CDR3 is TGTGCCAGTAGTTCACAGGGTACCAGTGGCTACACCTTC. Its translation: CASSSQGTSGYTF.

The chain has TRBV6-9 and TRBJ1-3; 8 bases are shared with TRBD1. The germline CDR1 and CDR2 sequences are MNHGY and SVAAGI. V lost 10 bases to trimming and J lost 1 base; unmatched junction nucleotides: 6. This CDR3 has 14 amino acids. The CDR3 here is CATRTGTSGNTIYF. CDR3 sequence (DNA): TGTGCCACCCGGACAGGGACATCTGGAAACACCATATATTTT.

The chain is built from TRBV30 and TRBJ1-2, with 10 bases fitting TRBD1. Germline trimming cut 1 base from V and 8 bases from J; bases unmatched to any gene: 10. This CDR3 spans 15 amino acids. Looked up from germline, CDR1 is GTSNPN and CDR2 is SVGIG (reference sequence). The CDR3 DNA follows: TGTGCCTGGAGTGCTGACAGGGGGCTCATAGAAGGCTACACCTTC. It is translated as CAWSADRGLIEGYTF.

The J gene is TRBJ2-3, the V gene TRBV7-7; 8 positions match TRBD2. V shed 5 bases and J 4 bases; nucleotides not matched to a gene: 2. Germline CDR1 SSHAT, CDR2 FNYEAQ (reference sequence). CDR3 size: 13 residues. CDR3 protein: CASSAGGADTQYF. CDR3 sequence (DNA): TGTGCCAGCAGCGCGGGGGGAGCAGATACGCAGTATTTT.